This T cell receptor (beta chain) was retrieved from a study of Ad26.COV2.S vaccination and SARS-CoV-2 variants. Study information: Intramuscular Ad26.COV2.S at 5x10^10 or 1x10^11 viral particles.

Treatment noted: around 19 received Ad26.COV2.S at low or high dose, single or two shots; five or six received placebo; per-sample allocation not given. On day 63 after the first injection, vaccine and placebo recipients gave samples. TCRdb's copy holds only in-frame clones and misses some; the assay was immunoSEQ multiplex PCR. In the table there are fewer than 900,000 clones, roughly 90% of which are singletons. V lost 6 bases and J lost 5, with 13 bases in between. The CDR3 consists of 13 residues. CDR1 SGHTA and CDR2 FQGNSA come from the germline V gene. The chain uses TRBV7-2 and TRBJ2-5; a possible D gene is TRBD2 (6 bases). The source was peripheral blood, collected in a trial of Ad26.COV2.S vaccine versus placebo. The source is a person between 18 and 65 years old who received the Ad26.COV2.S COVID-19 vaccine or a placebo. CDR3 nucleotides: TGTGCCAGCAGGGGGGGAAGAGTGGAGACCCAGTACTTC. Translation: CASRGGRVETQYF.